This T cell receptor beta chain was sequenced for a study of blood T cells in healthy people across ages. This clonotype was seen more than once but under ten times. With 2 bases clipped from V and 0 bases from J, the junction kept 25 bases outside the gene matches. The CDR3 totals 24 residues. From germline, CDR1 is MNHEY and CDR2 SVGEGT. Sample-barcoded 5' priming and a J-beta primer mix drove a second PCR of roughly 7 to 11 cycles. TCRdb reprocessed the 5' RACE reads with MiXCR, giving one entry per CDR3 protein. The sample has 1.8 million or so distinct CDR3 sequences, roughly two fifths seen once.

The material sequenced was blood. This TCR was sampled from a human donor in good health. The chain couples TRBV6-2 or TRBV6-3 to TRBJ1-6; 7 positions agree with TRBD1. The CDR3 reads CASSYLTGQAPSDHLSSYNSPLHF. Here the CDR3 DNA reads TGTGCCAGCAGTTACCTGACCGGACAGGCTCCCTCGGACCACTTGAGCTCCTATAATTCACCCCTCCACTTT.